These 24 T cell receptor beta chains originate from one sample sequenced in a study of cytomegalovirus exposure and HLA in healthy donors. Researchers ran the PCR with 60 Vbeta and 13 Jbeta primers. The protocol was immunoSEQ multiplex PCR, while the TCRdb copy is restricted to in-frame clones and leaves out a portion. The table records roughly 110,000 clones, approximately 80% of them present only once. The sample taken for sequencing was PBMCs. All receptors derive from a woman aged 18-29 years in good health and CMV-seronegative.

This chain joins TRBV11-2 and TRBJ2-3, with unresolved D. The CDR3 totals 13 residues. The V gene lost 3 bases and the J gene lost 0 bases, with 4 bases spanning the gap. Germline V gene data show CDR1 as SGHAT and CDR2 as FQNNGV. CDR3 loop: CASSLGSTDTQYF. CDR3 bases: TGTGCCAGCAGCTTGGGCAGCACAGATACGCAGTATTTT.

V gene TRBV27 combines with J gene TRBJ1-1; no firm D call. There are 14 residues in the CDR3. From germline, CDR1 is MNHEY and CDR2 SMNVEV (reference sequence). V dropped 7 bases and J dropped 1 base, with 13 bases sitting between them. The CDR3 sequence is CASIGSPRNTEAFF. CDR3 DNA: TGTGCCAGCATCGGTAGTCCGAGGAACACTGAAGCTTTCTTT.

This chain links TRBV19 with TRBJ1-5; D is unclear. Germline V gives CDR1 LNHDA, CDR2 SQIVND (reference sequence). The germline V and J ends were trimmed by 5 bases and 6 bases, with 11 bases remaining between them. There are 13 residues in the CDR3. CDR3 bases: TGTGCCAGTAGTCCTACCCGAGGTCAGCCCCAGCATTTT. This sequence encodes CASSPTRGQPQHF.

This chain connects TRBV4-3 to TRBJ1-2; D remains ambiguous. Germline V lookup: CDR1 LGHNA, CDR2 YSLEER. The germline V and J ends were trimmed by 1 base and 2 bases, with 17 bases remaining between them. This CDR3 has 17 amino acids. The CDR3 reads CASSQVFDGAYNYGYTF. The DNA for the CDR3 is TGCGCCAGCAGCCAAGTCTTCGACGGAGCTTACAACTATGGCTACACCTTC.

This clone has only a few counts. The genes are TRBV5-1 and TRBJ2-1; D is unclear. V was cut by 1 base and J by 8 bases, with 4 bases left in between. The CDR3 is 11 amino acids. Germline values: CDR1 SGHRS, CDR2 YFSETQ. The CDR3 loop reads CASSLSYEQFF. The CDR3 DNA reads TGCGCCAGCAGCTTGTCATATGAGCAGTTCTTC.

CDR3 sequence: CASSQDGNGELFF. The CDR3 coding sequence is TGCGCCAGCAGCCAAGACGGGAACGGGGAGCTGTTTTTT. The chain combines TRBV4-3 with TRBJ2-2; D might be TRBD2 (5 bases). The CDR3 extends over 13 amino acids. Germline CDR1 is LGHNA and CDR2 is YSLEER. The V gene lost 0 bases and the J gene lost 7 bases, with 6 bases spanning the gap.

The V gene is TRBV7-2, the J gene TRBJ1-2; 7 nucleotides agree with TRBD1. The CDR3 contains 13 residues. Germline V gene sequence: CDR1 SGHTA, CDR2 FQGNSA. V was clipped by 5 bases and J by 2 bases; unmatched bases: 2. The CDR3: CASSKTGNYGYTF. CDR3 DNA: TGTGCCAGCAGCAAGACAGGGAACTATGGCTACACCTTC.

This chain links TRBV29-1 with TRBJ2-7; 10 positions agree with TRBD2. Trimming took 7 bases from V and 3 from J; bases not matched to a gene: 6. Per germline, CDR1 SQVTM and CDR2 ANQGSEA. The CDR3 is 13 amino acids. CDR3 in amino acids: CSASGLANYEQYF. The CDR3 DNA is TGCAGCGCTTCGGGACTAGCGAACTACGAGCAGTACTTC.

Points on this clone: At one end, the junction sequence differs from germline, possibly due to a read error. V gene TRBV7-7 combines with J gene TRBJ2-2, with 7 bases matching TRBD2. Germline CDR1 reads SSHAT; CDR2 reads FNYEAQ (reference sequence). The CDR3 loop spans 15 amino acids. CDR3 DNA sequence: TGTGCTAGCAGCTGGGGGGGAATTAACACCGGGGAGCTGTTTTTT. Translation gives CASSWGGINTGELFF.

By share, this clone counts as large. This same CDR3 is encoded by further DNA sequences in the sample. V and J are TRBV28 and TRBJ1-1; maybe TRBD1 (5 bases). Germline CDR1 is MDHEN and CDR2 is SYDVKM. The CDR3 is made up of 15 amino acids. The V and J ends lost 3 bases and 1 base respectively, with 12 bases between them. CDR3 sequence: CASSFFSRGNTEAFF. The CDR3 nucleotides are TGTGCCAGCAGTTTCTTTAGTAGGGGGAACACTGAAGCTTTCTTT.

The rearrangement uses TRBV7-8 and TRBJ1-2; 10 bases agree with TRBD1. The CDR3 covers 18 residues. V was clipped by 5 bases and J by 3 bases; unmatched bases: 15. Germline lookup yields CDR1 SGHVS and CDR2 FQNEAQ. As DNA, the CDR3 is TGTGCCAGCAGCCTAATTTCCGGGACAGGGGAACTTGACTATGGCTACACCTTC. It translates to CASSLISGTGELDYGYTF.

On this clone itself: This sample includes further DNA sequences coding for the same CDR3. This rearrangement joins TRBV29-1 to TRBJ2-3; tentative D call: TRBD1 (6 bases). CDR1 and CDR2 (germline): SQVTM, ANQGSEA. The length of the CDR3 is 17 residues. The V end lost 4 bases, the J end lost 6 bases, and 26 bases lay between the germline ends. CDR3 residues: CSVVSRGDFHLGDTQYF. In DNA form, the CDR3 reads TGCAGCGTTGTTAGCAGGGGAGATTTCCACTTGGGCGATACGCAGTATTTT.

The chain recombines TRBV5-6 with TRBJ1-4; 11 nucleotides align to TRBD1. Germline lookup yields CDR1 SGHDT and CDR2 YYEEEE. The V segment lost 4 bases and the J segment 7 bases; nucleotides outside the gene matches: 3. The CDR3 contains 14 residues. CDR3 sequence (DNA): TGTGCCAGCAGCCTCGGGACAGGGGGTGAAAAACTGTTTTTT. Translated: CASSLGTGGEKLFF.

This clone has a handful of counts. This sequence joins TRBV7-9 and TRBJ2-7; 7 bases map to TRBD1. The length of the CDR3 is 16 residues. CDR1 and CDR2 (germline): SEHNR, FQNEAQ (reference sequence). V shed 1 base and J 3 bases; nucleotides not matched to a gene: 9. Written as DNA, the CDR3 is TGTGCCAGCAGCTTAGTTCGGTCCGGGGACAGCTACGAGCAGTACTTC. This sequence encodes CASSLVRSGDSYEQYF.

V usage is TRBV29-1 and J usage is TRBJ2-1; possible D gene TRBD2, 6 bases. Germline values: CDR1 SQVTM, CDR2 ANQGSEA. The CDR3 length is 15 residues. Trimming left V 3 bases short and J 4 bases short, with 16 bases between. This CDR3 is CSVDREERRYNEQFF. DNA of the CDR3: TGCAGCGTTGATAGGGAGGAGCGGAGGTACAATGAGCAGTTCTTC.

The V gene is TRBV7-9, the J gene TRBJ2-1; 7 nucleotides align to TRBD2. The CDR3 sequence is 16 residues long. Trimming removed 4 bases from V and 6 bases from J; junction bases left unmatched: 12. Germline-derived CDR1 and CDR2 are SEHNR and FQNEAQ (reference sequence). The CDR3 sequence: CASSSGGLLVANEQFF. The CDR3 DNA reads TGTGCCAGCAGCTCGGGGGGACTCTTAGTGGCCAATGAGCAGTTCTTC. The variable domain in full, with the rest retrieved from reference TRBV7-9 and TRBJ2-1, is DTGVSQNPRHKITKRGQNVTFRCDPISEHNRLYWYRQTLGQGPEFLTYFQNEAQLEKSRLLSDRFSAERPKGSFSTLEIQRTEQGDSAMYLCASSSGGLLVANEQFFGPGTRLTVL.

J is TRBJ1-6 and V is TRBV18; D unclear. The V gene lost 6 bases and the J gene lost 7 bases, with 13 bases spanning the gap. Germline V CDR1 and CDR2: KGHSH, LQKENI. CDR3 length: 14 amino acids. The CDR3: CASSLEGGNSPLHF. CDR3 DNA sequence: TGTGCCAGCTCTCTAGAAGGCGGCAATTCACCCCTCCACTTT.

V gene TRBV6-5 combines with J gene TRBJ1-3, with 7 bases identical to TRBD1. From germline, CDR1 is MNHEY and CDR2 SVGAGI. The CDR3 is 13 residues long. With V trimmed by 5 bases and J by 5 bases, 3 bases remained unmatched. CDR3 DNA sequence: TGTGCCAGCAGTCGACAGGGCCGAAACACCATATATTTT. It is translated as CASSRQGRNTIYF.

The V and J genes are TRBV29-1 and TRBJ2-7, with D perhaps TRBD1 (6 bases). The V and J ends lost 7 bases and 6 bases respectively, with 13 bases between them. Germline loops: CDR1 SQVTM, CDR2 ANQGSEA. This CDR3 is 11 amino acids long. The CDR3 DNA reads as TGCAGCGGTTTCCGGGACACCGAGCAGTACTTC. Translation gives CSGFRDTEQYF.

The V call is TRBV19, the J call TRBJ2-3, with TRBD2 identical over 11 bases. The CDR3 loop spans 14 amino acids. Germline values: CDR1 LNHDA, CDR2 SQIVND (reference sequence). J was trimmed by 6 bases and V by 4 bases; bases with no gene match: 3. Here the CDR3 DNA reads TGTGCCAGTAGTACGACTAGCGGGACTGATACGCAGTATTTT. It encodes CASSTTSGTDTQYF.

This chain links TRBV19 with TRBJ1-6, with 11 bases that match TRBD1. This CDR3 comprises 15 residues. CDR1 and CDR2 (germline): LNHDA, SQIVND (reference sequence). J was trimmed by 10 bases and V by 2 bases; bases with no gene match: 4. The CDR3: CASSIRGQGESPLHF. As DNA, the CDR3 is TGTGCCAGTAGTATAAGGGGACAGGGGGAATCACCCCTCCACTTT.

The rearrangement links TRBV11-3 to TRBJ2-3; 14 bases fit TRBD2. The V segment lost 5 bases and the J segment 4 bases; nucleotides outside the gene matches: 5. Germline assignment: CDR1 SGHNT and CDR2 YENEEA. CDR3 size: 16 residues. CDR3 in amino acids: CASSVGLAGVADTQYF. CDR3 nucleotide sequence: TGTGCCAGCAGCGTGGGACTAGCGGGAGTGGCAGATACGCAGTATTTT.

This chain connects TRBV28 to TRBJ1-5, with 7 bases that match TRBD1. This CDR3 has 14 amino acids. Germline CDR1 MDHEN, CDR2 SYDVKM. Trimming took 3 bases from V and 7 from J; bases not matched to a gene: 6. The CDR3 nucleotides are TGTGCCAGCAGTTTCCACAGGGGAGAACAGCCCCAGCATTTT. This encodes CASSFHRGEQPQHF.

The chain combines TRBV5-1 with TRBJ2-6; D is perhaps TRBD1 (5 bases). The V gene's germline CDR1 is SGHRS and CDR2 YFSETQ. V was pared by 2 bases and J by 0 bases, with 6 bases between. The CDR3 runs to 15 residues. CDR3 bases: TGCGCCAGCAGCTTCAGGGACTCTGGGGCCAACGTCCTGACTTTC. It translates to CASSFRDSGANVLTF.